The 21 T cell receptor beta chains given below trace back to one sample, sequenced in a study of shared clonotypes between healthy human individuals. TCRdb keeps only in-frame clones here, not all; method: immunoSEQ multiplex PCR. In the table there are some 1,400,000 clones, around 95% of which are singletons. Source material: naive CD4+ T cells sorted from blood. Subset denoted: CD45RA+ positively selected. The receptors derive from a young man in good health.

This chain links TRBV28 with TRBJ1-1; TRBD1 is a possible D gene (6 bases). V was cut by 4 bases and J by 1 base, with 13 bases left in between. This CDR3 region has 15 residues. Germline V CDR1 and CDR2: MDHEN, SYDVKM. CDR3 loop: CASSSPGQQNTEAFF. The CDR3 DNA sequence: TGTGCCAGCAGTTCACCGGGACAACAGAACACTGAAGCTTTCTTT.

The chain joins TRBV4-3 to TRBJ2-1; D is unresolved. V was pared by 0 bases and J by 4 bases, with 13 bases between. Germline V gene lookup returns CDR1 LGHNA and CDR2 YSLEER. This CDR3 is built from 16 residues. The CDR3 reads CASSQDSRNGYNEQFF. The DNA of the CDR3 is TGCGCCAGCAGCCAAGACTCCAGGAACGGGTACAATGAGCAGTTCTTC.

This chain connects TRBV29-1 to TRBJ2-2, with D perhaps given as TRBD1 or TRBD2 (5 bases each). This CDR3 has 14 amino acids. Per the germline V gene, CDR1 is SQVTM and CDR2 is ANQGSEA. V lost 8 bases to trimming and J lost 1 base, with 14 bases between them. CDR3 protein: CSTLRGRNTGELFF. CDR3 sequence (DNA): TGCAGCACACTACGGGGCCGGAACACCGGGGAGCTGTTTTTT.

The V gene is TRBV27, the J gene TRBJ2-5, with a possible D match to TRBD2 (6 bases). The CDR3 contains 16 residues. Germline values: CDR1 MNHEY, CDR2 SMNVEV (reference sequence). The germline V and J ends were trimmed by 6 bases and 4 bases, with 21 bases remaining between them. The CDR3 region has the DNA TGTGCCAGCAGACGGGGGACGGCCGCTTTTGGAGAGACCCAGTACTTC. Its translation: CASRRGTAAFGETQYF.

The rearrangement links TRBV29-1 to TRBJ1-1; TRBD1 might be the D (5 bases). CDR1 is SQVTM and CDR2 is ANQGSEA in the germline V gene. The CDR3 extends over 12 amino acids. The CDR3 sequence is CSLSGMNTEAFF. CDR3 DNA sequence: TGCAGTTTATCAGGGATGAACACTGAAGCTTTCTTT.

CDR3 region: CSVTDRVHEQYF. CDR3 DNA: TGCAGCGTTACCGACAGGGTCCACGAGCAGTACTTC. The chain has TRBV29-1 and TRBJ2-7; 7 bases are a match to TRBD1. The V gene's germline CDR1 is SQVTM and CDR2 ANQGSEA. V trimming: 5 bases; J trimming: 5 bases; junction bases outside the gene matches: 6. This CDR3 spans 12 amino acids.

The rearrangement uses TRBV7-8 and TRBJ2-5, with D unresolved. The length of the CDR3 is 11 residues. Germline V gives CDR1 SGHVS, CDR2 FQNEAQ. The ends were cut back, 1 base at V and 7 bases at J, with 4 bases in the middle. As DNA, the CDR3 is TGTGCCAGCAGCTTAGGAGGGACCCAGTACTTC. Its translation is CASSLGGTQYF.

The rearrangement uses TRBV28 and TRBJ2-1; the D gene could be TRBD1 or TRBD2 (6 bases each). V was pared by 3 bases and J by 7 bases, with 13 bases between. The germline gives CDR1 MDHEN, CDR2 SYDVKM. The CDR3 sequence is 14 residues long. CDR3: CASSFPGAGNEQFF. DNA for the CDR3: TGTGCCAGCAGTTTCCCGGGGGCGGGGAATGAGCAGTTCTTC.

The chain links TRBV11-2 to TRBJ2-2; no firm D call. Germline V lookup: CDR1 SGHAT, CDR2 FQNNGV. The length of the CDR3 is 15 residues. Deletions cut 6 bases from V and 2 bases from J, with 13 bases between. The CDR3 reads CASRPTIGNTGELFF. The CDR3 DNA reads TGTGCCAGCAGACCTACGATTGGTAACACCGGGGAGCTGTTTTTT.

The rearrangement uses TRBV2 and TRBJ2-2, with 10 bases that match TRBD1. This CDR3 has 16 residues. CDR1 is SNHLY, CDR2 FYNNEI, per germline. V shed 7 bases and J 2 bases; nucleotides not matched to a gene: 7. The CDR3 nucleotides read TGTGCCAGCACTCCCGACAGGGGGCTTAACACCGGGGAGCTGTTTTTT. Its protein product is CASTPDRGLNTGELFF.

This clone is a singleton in its sample. V usage is TRBV18 and J usage is TRBJ2-1, with 7 bases matching TRBD1. CDR1 is KGHSH and CDR2 is LQKENI in the germline V gene. This CDR3 has 13 amino acids. The J segment lost 4 bases and the V segment lost 6 bases, leaving 3 bases of the junction unmatched. The CDR3 DNA reads as TGTGCCAGCTCTTCGGGACAGTACAATGAGCAGTTCTTC. Its protein product is CASSSGQYNEQFF.

Points on this clone: Additional DNA sequences in this sample encode the identical CDR3. The rearrangement joins TRBV28 to TRBJ2-1; tentative D call: TRBD2 (6 bases). Germline V gene data show CDR1 as MDHEN and CDR2 as SYDVKM. CDR3 length: 15 residues. V was clipped by 2 bases and J by 0 bases, with 8 bases between them. CDR3 amino acids: CASSLAGSSYNEQFF. In DNA form, the CDR3 reads TGTGCCAGCAGTTTAGCGGGAAGCTCCTACAATGAGCAGTTCTTC.

The chain is built from TRBV5-1 and TRBJ2-5; 10 positions match TRBD2. Germline CDR1 SGHRS, CDR2 YFSETQ. CDR3 length equals 16 residues. V lost 2 bases and J lost 3; bases outside the gene matches: 7. The CDR3 is CASSFLLAGVEETQYF. In DNA form, the CDR3 reads TGCGCCAGCAGCTTTCTCCTAGCGGGAGTTGAAGAGACCCAGTACTTC. Full variable domain (missing parts from reference TRBV5-1 and TRBJ2-5): KAGVTQTPRYLIKTRGQQVTLSCSPISGHRSVSWYQQTPGQGLQFLFEYFSETQRNKGNFPGRFSGRQFSNSRSEMNVSTLELGDSALYLCASSFLLAGVEETQYFGPGTRLLVL.

V and J are TRBV28 and TRBJ2-7, with no clear D. The CDR3 length is 12 residues. Germline V gene sequence: CDR1 MDHEN, CDR2 SYDVKM. Trimming shortened V by 3 bases and J by 7 bases, and 10 bases separated the two germline ends. The DNA for the CDR3 is TGTGCCAGCAGTTTCCCCCATAATGAGCAGTACTTC. This gives the protein CASSFPHNEQYF.

The genes are TRBV7-9 and TRBJ2-1; D possibly corresponds to TRBD2 (5 bases). V was pared by 4 bases and J by 3 bases, with 13 bases between. Per the germline V gene, CDR1 is SEHNR and CDR2 is FQNEAQ (reference sequence). The CDR3 totals 15 residues. The CDR3 loop reads CASSSLGGFYNEQFF. The CDR3 DNA sequence: TGTGCCAGCAGCTCGCTAGGAGGATTCTACAATGAGCAGTTCTTC.

The chain employs TRBV29-1 and TRBJ2-1; D is tentatively TRBD1 or TRBD2 (5 bases each). V lost 6 bases and J lost 7, with 16 bases in between. CDR1 SQVTM and CDR2 ANQGSEA come from the germline V gene. The CDR3 totals 13 residues. The CDR3: CSVRDPWLNEQFF. The CDR3 DNA sequence: TGCAGCGTACGGGACCCCTGGCTAAATGAGCAGTTCTTC.

The chain uses TRBV9 and TRBJ2-7; D gene unclear. The germline CDR1 and CDR2 sequences are SGDLS and YYNGEE. V lost 0 bases, J lost 3 bases, and 13 bases lay in between. This CDR3 region has 15 residues. The CDR3: CASSVGLGGNYEQYF. CDR3 bases: TGTGCCAGCAGCGTAGGTCTTGGCGGAAACTACGAGCAGTACTTC.

The V call is TRBV19, the J call TRBJ1-1; weak D call: TRBD1 (6 bases). Germline V gene lookup returns CDR1 LNHDA and CDR2 SQIVND (reference sequence). Deletions cut 5 bases from V and 6 bases from J, with 16 bases between. This CDR3 is 14 amino acids long. The CDR3 region is CASSQTGLGSEAFF. The DNA for the CDR3 is TGTGCCAGTAGTCAGACAGGTCTTGGTTCTGAAGCTTTCTTT. Full variable domain (remainder filled in from reference TRBV19 and TRBJ1-1): DGGITQSPKYLFRKEGQNVTLSCEQNLNHDAMYWYRQDPGQGLRLIYYSQIVNDFQKGDIAEGYSVSREKKESFPLTVTSAQKNPTAFYLCASSQTGLGSEAFFGQGTRLTVV.

This clone has a single count. This sequence joins TRBV7-9 and TRBJ2-1; D call uncertain. The CDR3 sequence is 14 residues long. The V gene's germline CDR1 is SEHNR and CDR2 FQNEAQ (reference sequence). V lost 3 bases and J 3 bases, leaving 9 bases between the germline ends. The CDR3 reads CASSLGNNYNEQFF. Written as DNA, the CDR3 is TGTGCCAGCAGCTTGGGCAACAACTACAATGAGCAGTTCTTC.

As DNA, the CDR3 is TGCGCCAGCAGCTTGGAATTTCAGGTGGGGAACTATGGCTACACCTTC. It is translated as CASSLEFQVGNYGYTF. The chain uses TRBV5-1 and TRBJ1-2, with D hard to call. The CDR3 length is 16 residues. The germline gives CDR1 SGHRS, CDR2 YFSETQ. Trimming took 0 bases from V and 2 from J, leaving 14 bases between them.

The V call is TRBV28, the J call TRBJ1-3, with 9 bases lining up with TRBD1. In germline, CDR1 is MDHEN, CDR2 SYDVKM. This CDR3 has 17 residues. V shed 4 bases and J 0 bases; nucleotides not matched to a gene: 7. CDR3 protein: CASSSGTGFSSGNTIYF. Written as DNA, the CDR3 is TGTGCCAGCAGTTCTGGGACAGGGTTCTCCTCTGGAAACACCATATATTTT. The variable domain in full, completed from reference TRBV28 and TRBJ1-3, reads DVKVTQSSRYLVKRTGEKVFLECVQDMDHENMFWYRQDPGLGLRLIYFSYDVKMKEKGDIPEGYSVSREKKERFSLILESASTNQTSMYLCASSSGTGFSSGNTIYFGEGSWLTVV.